Given below is one TCR beta chain in context. Its antigen is currently unknown. After removal of 2 bases from V and 5 bases from J, the junction contained 6 bases not matched to a gene. The CDR3 consists of 15 residues. Germline V gives CDR1 SGHNT, CDR2 YYREEE (reference sequence). This record comes from a study of cytomegalovirus exposure and HLA in healthy donors. The study's findings and limits: A missense DCLRE1C variant was associated with V- and J-gene trimming of TCR beta chains in a later analysis, and an independent cohort replicated the association.

Primers for the PCR totalled 60 Vbeta and 13 Jbeta. Clones were sequenced by immunoSEQ multiplex PCR, and TCRdb holds only the in-frame ones, with some missing. The table has 80,000 or so clones, 70% to 85% seen once. The TCR comes from a woman between 40 and 55 years old in good health and CMV-seronegative. Source material: PBMCs. V gene TRBV5-4 combines with J gene TRBJ2-2; 7 bases line up with TRBD2. CDR3 loop: CASSFSGGRTGELFF. The CDR3 DNA is TGTGCCAGCAGCTTTTCGGGGGGTCGGACCGGGGAGCTGTTTTTT.